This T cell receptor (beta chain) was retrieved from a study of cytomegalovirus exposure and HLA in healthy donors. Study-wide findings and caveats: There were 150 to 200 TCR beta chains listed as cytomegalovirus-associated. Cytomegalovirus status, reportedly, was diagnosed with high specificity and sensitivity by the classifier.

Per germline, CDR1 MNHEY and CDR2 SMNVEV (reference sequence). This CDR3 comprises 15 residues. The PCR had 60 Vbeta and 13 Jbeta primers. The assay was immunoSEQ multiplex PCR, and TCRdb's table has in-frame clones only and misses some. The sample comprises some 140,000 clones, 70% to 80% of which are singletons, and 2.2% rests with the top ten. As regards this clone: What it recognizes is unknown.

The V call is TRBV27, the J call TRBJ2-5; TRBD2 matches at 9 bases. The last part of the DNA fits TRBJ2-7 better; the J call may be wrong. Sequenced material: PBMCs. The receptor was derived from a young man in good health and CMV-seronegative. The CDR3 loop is CASSLRLAASYEQYF. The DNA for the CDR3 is TGTGCCAGCAGTTTAAGACTAGCGGCCTCCTACGAGCAGTACTTC.